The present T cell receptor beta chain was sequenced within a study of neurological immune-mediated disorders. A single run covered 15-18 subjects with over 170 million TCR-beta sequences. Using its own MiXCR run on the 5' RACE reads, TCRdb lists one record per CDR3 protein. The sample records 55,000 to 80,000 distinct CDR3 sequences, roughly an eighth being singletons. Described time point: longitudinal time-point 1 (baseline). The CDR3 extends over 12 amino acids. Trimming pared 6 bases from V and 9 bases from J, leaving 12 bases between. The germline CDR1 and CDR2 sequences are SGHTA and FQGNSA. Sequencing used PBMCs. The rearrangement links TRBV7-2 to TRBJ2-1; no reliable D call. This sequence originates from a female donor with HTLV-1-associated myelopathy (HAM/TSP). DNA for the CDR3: TGTGCCAGCAGAGGCCGCGAAGGTGAGCAGTTCTTC. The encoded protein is CASRGREGEQFF.